The rows below give T cell receptor beta chains drawn from one sample of a study of T cell responses to AZD1222 COVID-19 vaccine. Clones were sequenced by immunoSEQ multiplex PCR, and TCRdb holds only the in-frame ones, with some missing. The sample has approximately 140,000 clones, under 95% seen once; the top ten hold 4% to 6%. Sequences were derived from peripheral blood, sampled on day 0 of AZD1222 vaccination. The source is an adult in good health. Each CDR3 is given with its conserved first and last residue. The order of the fields is CDR3 DNA, CDR3 protein, clone size, D gene, V gene, J gene. A D gene is named only where the DNA matches it firmly. Clone size, where shown, is once, few, many, or a class for clones that have expanded.

CDR3 DNA: TGTGCCAGCAGGCCAACGGGCTCCTACGAGCAGTACTTC; CDR3 protein: CASRPTGSYEQYF; clone size: NA; D gene: NA; V gene: TRBV7-2; J gene: TRBJ2-7
CDR3 DNA: TGTGCCAGCAGCCAAGATTCGTTCTTAGTCAGGGCAAGAAATCCGGTACCTGAAGCTTTCTTT; CDR3 protein: CASSQDSFLVRARNPVPEAFF; clone size: NA; D gene: NA; V gene: TRBV3-1/TRBV3-2; J gene: TRBJ1-1
CDR3 DNA: TGCGCCAGCAGCGCAGGAGGCCGGGAGACCCAGTACTTC; CDR3 protein: CASSAGGRETQYF; clone size: NA; D gene: NA; V gene: TRBV5-1; J gene: TRBJ2-5
CDR3 DNA: TGTGCCAGCAGCACCCCAGGGGGCGGGAGCACAGATACGCAGTATTTT; CDR3 protein: CASSTPGGGSTDTQYF; clone size: few; D gene: TRBD1; V gene: TRBV5-4; J gene: TRBJ2-3
CDR3 DNA: TGTGCCACCAGTGAGGGTCTGAACACTGAAGCTTTCTTT; CDR3 protein: CATSEGLNTEAFF; clone size: NA; D gene: NA; V gene: TRBV24-1; J gene: TRBJ1-1
CDR3 DNA: TGCGCCAGCAGCCCTAACAGGGGAGGGTCCTATGGCTACACCTTC; CDR3 protein: CASSPNRGGSYGYTF; clone size: few; D gene: TRBD1; V gene: TRBV4-3; J gene: TRBJ1-2
CDR3 DNA: TGTGCCAGCAGTGACGGGGCGCTGTCCTACGAGCAGTACTTC; CDR3 protein: CASSDGALSYEQYF; clone size: NA; D gene: NA; V gene: TRBV6-1; J gene: TRBJ2-7
CDR3 DNA: TGTGCCACCGGTAGAAGGAGTGGGATTTCACCCCTCCACTTT; CDR3 protein: CATGRRSGISPLHF; clone size: NA; D gene: NA; V gene: TRBV15; J gene: TRBJ1-6
CDR3 DNA: TGTGCCAGCAGCCCGACAGGGGGCTGGCCCCAGCATTTT; CDR3 protein: CASSPTGGWPQHF; clone size: NA; D gene: TRBD1; V gene: TRBV5-5; J gene: TRBJ1-5
CDR3 DNA: TGTGCCAGCAGCTTGTGGCCAGTGGTTAACTATGGCTACACCTTC; CDR3 protein: CASSLWPVVNYGYTF; clone size: NA; D gene: NA; V gene: TRBV5-5; J gene: TRBJ1-2
CDR3 DNA: TGTGCTAGTGCCCCCGGGGTAGGCTACGAAGGCTACACCTTC; CDR3 protein: CASAPGVGYEGYTF; clone size: NA; D gene: NA; V gene: TRBV12-5; J gene: TRBJ1-2
CDR3 DNA: TGTGCCAGCAGCTTAGTTTGGGGACCGAACGATGAGCAGTTCTTC; CDR3 protein: CASSLVWGPNDEQFF; clone size: NA; D gene: NA; V gene: TRBV11-3; J gene: TRBJ2-1
CDR3 DNA: TGCGCCAGCAGCCGTCAAAGACAGGCCGACTATGGCTACACCTTC; CDR3 protein: CASSRQRQADYGYTF; clone size: NA; D gene: NA; V gene: TRBV4-3; J gene: TRBJ1-2
CDR3 DNA: TGTGCCAGCAAGGAATCGGGGGTCAGGGCTTTCTTT; CDR3 protein: CASKESGVRAFF; clone size: NA; D gene: NA; V gene: TRBV6-5; J gene: TRBJ1-1
CDR3 DNA: TGTGCCAGCAGCTTGGGATTTCGACTACCAGATACGCAGTATTTT; CDR3 protein: CASSLGFRLPDTQYF; clone size: NA; D gene: NA; V gene: TRBV5-5; J gene: TRBJ2-3
CDR3 DNA: TGTGCCAGCAGCGTAAGCGGGGGGCCCTCATATGAGCAGTTCTTC; CDR3 protein: CASSVSGGPSYEQFF; clone size: NA; D gene: TRBD2; V gene: TRBV9; J gene: TRBJ2-1
CDR3 DNA: TGTGCCAGCAGCCCATGGGGTCCCTCCTACAATGAGCAGTTCTTC; CDR3 protein: CASSPWGPSYNEQFF; clone size: NA; D gene: NA; V gene: TRBV7-2; J gene: TRBJ2-1
CDR3 DNA: TGTGCCAGCGGAGGGACAGGGGGGGAAAAACTGTTTTTT; CDR3 protein: CASGGTGGEKLFF; clone size: NA; D gene: TRBD1; V gene: TRBV6-5; J gene: TRBJ1-4
CDR3 DNA: TGCGCCAGCAGCCAGGACCTAAATGAGCAGTTCTTC; CDR3 protein: CASSQDLNEQFF; clone size: NA; D gene: NA; V gene: TRBV4-1; J gene: TRBJ2-1
CDR3 DNA: TGTGCCAGCAGTAATTCTTCCCGGGACAGGGGCGGCTACCCTATGAACACTGAAGCTTTCTTT; CDR3 protein: CASSNSSRDRGGYPMNTEAFF; clone size: NA; D gene: TRBD1; V gene: TRBV7-3; J gene: TRBJ1-1
CDR3 DNA: TGTGCCAGCAGCTTAAATTCGGGGGGCCTCGGCTATGGCTACACCTTC; CDR3 protein: CASSLNSGGLGYGYTF; clone size: NA; D gene: NA; V gene: TRBV7-9; J gene: TRBJ1-2
CDR3 DNA: TGTGCCAGCTCACCTTTATCGGGGTCTGGGGCCAACGTCCTGACTTTC; CDR3 protein: CASSPLSGSGANVLTF; clone size: once; D gene: NA; V gene: TRBV18; J gene: TRBJ2-6
CDR3 DNA: TGTGCCAGCAGCCCGGACCGATACTCTGGAAACACCATATATTTT; CDR3 protein: CASSPDRYSGNTIYF; clone size: NA; D gene: NA; V gene: TRBV7-2; J gene: TRBJ1-3
CDR3 DNA: TGTGCCAGCAGCCAAGAGACAGAGTCTTTGTCCGAGCAGTACTTC; CDR3 protein: CASSQETESLSEQYF; clone size: NA; D gene: NA; V gene: TRBV3-1/TRBV3-2; J gene: TRBJ2-7
CDR3 DNA: TGTGCCAGCAGTTTAGGGTTGGGAGACGGCTACACCTTC; CDR3 protein: CASSLGLGDGYTF; clone size: NA; D gene: NA; V gene: TRBV7-2; J gene: TRBJ1-2
CDR3 DNA: TGCAGCGTATCCGTGGGATCGGTGGGGAACATTCAGTACTTC; CDR3 protein: CSVSVGSVGNIQYF; clone size: once; D gene: NA; V gene: TRBV29-1; J gene: TRBJ2-4
CDR3 DNA: TGTGCCAGCAGCCAAGGGTCTATAGGGGGGAGGAGCTACGAGCAGTACTTC; CDR3 protein: CASSQGSIGGRSYEQYF; clone size: NA; D gene: NA; V gene: TRBV4-2; J gene: TRBJ2-7
CDR3 DNA: TGTGCCAGCAGTGAAAACAGCTACGAGCAGTACTTC; CDR3 protein: CASSENSYEQYF; clone size: few; D gene: NA; V gene: TRBV2; J gene: TRBJ2-7
CDR3 DNA: TGTGCCACCCGGAGGACAGAAACTAATGAAAAACTGTTTTTT; CDR3 protein: CATRRTETNEKLFF; clone size: NA; D gene: NA; V gene: TRBV6-5; J gene: TRBJ1-4
CDR3 DNA: TGTGCCAGCAGCTTAGAGGACCCGGTGGATGAGCAGTTCTTC; CDR3 protein: CASSLEDPVDEQFF; clone size: NA; D gene: NA; V gene: TRBV7-2; J gene: TRBJ2-1